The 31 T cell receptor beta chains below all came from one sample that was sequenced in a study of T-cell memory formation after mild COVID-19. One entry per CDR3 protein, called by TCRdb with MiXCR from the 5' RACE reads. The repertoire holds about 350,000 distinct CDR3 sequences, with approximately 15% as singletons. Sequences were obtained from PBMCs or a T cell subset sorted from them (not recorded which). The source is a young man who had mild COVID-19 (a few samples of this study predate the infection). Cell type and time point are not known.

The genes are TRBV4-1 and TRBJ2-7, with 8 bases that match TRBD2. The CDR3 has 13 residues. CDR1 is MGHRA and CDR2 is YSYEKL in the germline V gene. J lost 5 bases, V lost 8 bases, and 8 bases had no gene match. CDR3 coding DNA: TGCGCCAGCCGTAGCGGGGTGAATCACGAGCAGTACTTC. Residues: CASRSGVNHEQYF.

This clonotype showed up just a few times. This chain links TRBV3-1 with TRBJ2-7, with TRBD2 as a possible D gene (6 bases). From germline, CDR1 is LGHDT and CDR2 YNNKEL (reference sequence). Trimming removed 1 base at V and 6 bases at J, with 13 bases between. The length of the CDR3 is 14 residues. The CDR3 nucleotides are TGTGCCAGCAGCCAAGTTAGGGGAGGACGCGAGCAGTACTTC. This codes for CASSQVRGGREQYF.

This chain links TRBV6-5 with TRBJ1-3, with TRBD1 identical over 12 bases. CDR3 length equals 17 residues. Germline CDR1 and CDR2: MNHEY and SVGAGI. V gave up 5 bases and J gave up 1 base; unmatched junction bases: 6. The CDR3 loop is CASSKGQGAASGNTIYF. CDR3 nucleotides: TGTGCCAGCAGTAAGGGACAGGGGGCTGCGTCTGGAAACACCATATATTTT.

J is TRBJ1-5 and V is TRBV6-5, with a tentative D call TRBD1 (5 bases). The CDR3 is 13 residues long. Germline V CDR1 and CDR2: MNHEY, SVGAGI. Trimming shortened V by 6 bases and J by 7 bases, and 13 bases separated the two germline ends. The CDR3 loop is CASSPSGWQPQHF. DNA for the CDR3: TGTGCCAGCAGCCCATCAGGGTGGCAGCCCCAGCATTTT.

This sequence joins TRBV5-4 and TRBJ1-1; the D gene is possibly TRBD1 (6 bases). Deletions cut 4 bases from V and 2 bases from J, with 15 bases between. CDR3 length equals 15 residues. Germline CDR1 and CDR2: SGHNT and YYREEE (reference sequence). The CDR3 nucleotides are TGTGCCAGCAGCCCGAGCCAGGGGCCCAACACTGAAGCTTTCTTT. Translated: CASSPSQGPNTEAFF.

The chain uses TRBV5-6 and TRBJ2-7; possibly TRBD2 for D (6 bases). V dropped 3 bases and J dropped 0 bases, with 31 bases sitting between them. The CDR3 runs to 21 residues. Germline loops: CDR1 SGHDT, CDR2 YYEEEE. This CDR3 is CASSSERVPEGRLPFSYEQYF. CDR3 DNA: TGTGCCAGCAGCTCCGAGCGGGTACCGGAGGGAAGACTACCTTTCTCCTACGAGCAGTACTTC.

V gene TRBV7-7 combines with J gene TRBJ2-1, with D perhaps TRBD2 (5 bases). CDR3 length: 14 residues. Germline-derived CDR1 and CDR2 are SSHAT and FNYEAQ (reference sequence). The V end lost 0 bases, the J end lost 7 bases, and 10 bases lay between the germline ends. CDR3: CASSLATSFNEQFF. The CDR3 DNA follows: TGTGCCAGCAGCTTAGCCACTAGTTTTAATGAGCAGTTCTTC.

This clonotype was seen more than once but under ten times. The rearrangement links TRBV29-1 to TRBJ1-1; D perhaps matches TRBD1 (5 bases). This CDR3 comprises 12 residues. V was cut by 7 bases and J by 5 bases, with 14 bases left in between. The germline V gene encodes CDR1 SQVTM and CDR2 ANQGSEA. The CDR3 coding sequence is TGCAGCGCTTGGGGGGACGGAACTGAAGCTTTCTTT. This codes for CSAWGDGTEAFF.

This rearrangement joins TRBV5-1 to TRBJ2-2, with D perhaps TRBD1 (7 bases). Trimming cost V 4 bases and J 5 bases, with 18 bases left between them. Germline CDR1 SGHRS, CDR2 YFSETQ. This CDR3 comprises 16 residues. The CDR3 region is CASSTTRRGHTGELFF. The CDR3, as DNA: TGCGCCAGCAGCACTACTAGGAGGGGGCATACCGGGGAGCTGTTTTTT.

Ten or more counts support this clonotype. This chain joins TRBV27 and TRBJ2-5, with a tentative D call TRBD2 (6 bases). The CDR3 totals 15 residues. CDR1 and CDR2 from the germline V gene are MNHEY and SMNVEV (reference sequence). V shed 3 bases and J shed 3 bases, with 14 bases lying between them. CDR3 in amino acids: CASSLYGEVKETQYF. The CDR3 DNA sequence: TGTGCCAGCAGTTTGTACGGGGAGGTAAAAGAGACCCAGTACTTC.

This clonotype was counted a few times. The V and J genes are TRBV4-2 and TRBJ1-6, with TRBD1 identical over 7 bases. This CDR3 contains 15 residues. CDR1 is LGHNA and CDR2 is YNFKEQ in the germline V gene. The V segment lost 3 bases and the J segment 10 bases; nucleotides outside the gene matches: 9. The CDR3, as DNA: TGTGCCAGCAGCCACAAACAGGGGCCTGAGTCACCCCTCCACTTT. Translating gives CASSHKQGPESPLHF.

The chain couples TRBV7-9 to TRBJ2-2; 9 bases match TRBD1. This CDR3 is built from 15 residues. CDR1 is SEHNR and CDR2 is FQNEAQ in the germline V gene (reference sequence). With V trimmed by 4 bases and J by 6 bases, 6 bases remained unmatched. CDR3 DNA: TGTGCCAGCAGCTCCGGGACAGGGTACTCCGGGGAGCTGTTTTTT. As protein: CASSSGTGYSGELFF.

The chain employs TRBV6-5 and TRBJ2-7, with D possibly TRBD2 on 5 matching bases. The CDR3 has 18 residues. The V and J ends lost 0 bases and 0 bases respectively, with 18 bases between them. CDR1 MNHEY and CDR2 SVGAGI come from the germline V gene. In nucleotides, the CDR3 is TGTGCCAGCAGTTACTCGAGGGTTGCGGCAGGAACCTCCTACGAGCAGTACTTC. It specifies CASSYSRVAAGTSYEQYF.

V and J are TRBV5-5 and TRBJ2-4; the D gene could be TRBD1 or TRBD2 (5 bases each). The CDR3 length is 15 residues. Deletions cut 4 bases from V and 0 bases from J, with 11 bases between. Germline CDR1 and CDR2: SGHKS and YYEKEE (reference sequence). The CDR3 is CASSVGRRAKNIQYF. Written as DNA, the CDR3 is TGTGCCAGCAGCGTGGGACGGAGAGCCAAAAACATTCAGTACTTC.

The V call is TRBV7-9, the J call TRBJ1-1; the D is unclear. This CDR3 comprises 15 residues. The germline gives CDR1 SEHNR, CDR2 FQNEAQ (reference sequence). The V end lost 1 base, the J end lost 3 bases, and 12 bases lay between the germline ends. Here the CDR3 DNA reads TGTGCCAGCAGCTTAGATCGTTTTTGGGACACTGAAGCTTTCTTT. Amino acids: CASSLDRFWDTEAFF. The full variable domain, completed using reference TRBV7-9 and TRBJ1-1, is DTGVSQNPRHKITKRGQNVTFRCDPISEHNRLYWYRQTLGQGPEFLTYFQNEAQLEKSRLLSDRFSAERPKGSFSTLEIQRTEQGDSAMYLCASSLDRFWDTEAFFGQGTRLTVV.

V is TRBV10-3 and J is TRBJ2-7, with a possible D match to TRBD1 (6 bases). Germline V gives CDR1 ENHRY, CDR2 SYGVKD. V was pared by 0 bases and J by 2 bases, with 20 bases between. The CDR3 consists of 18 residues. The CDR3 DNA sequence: TGTGCCATCAGTGAGTCGCCCTTCGTGATCAGGGGTACCTACGAGCAGTACTTC. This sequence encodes CAISESPFVIRGTYEQYF.

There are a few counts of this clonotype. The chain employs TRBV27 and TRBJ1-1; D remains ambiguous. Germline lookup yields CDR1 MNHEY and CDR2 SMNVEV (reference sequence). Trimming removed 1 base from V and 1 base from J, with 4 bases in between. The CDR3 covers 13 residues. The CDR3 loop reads CASSLYTNTEAFF. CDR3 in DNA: TGTGCCAGCAGTTTATACACGAACACTGAAGCTTTCTTT.

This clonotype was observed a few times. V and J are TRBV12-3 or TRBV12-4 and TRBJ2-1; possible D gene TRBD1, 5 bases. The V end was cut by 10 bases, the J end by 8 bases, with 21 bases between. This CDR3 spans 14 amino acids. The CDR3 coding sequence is TGTGCCACCTCCCCGAGAAGCAGGGTTGATGAGCAGTTCTTC. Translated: CATSPRSRVDEQFF.

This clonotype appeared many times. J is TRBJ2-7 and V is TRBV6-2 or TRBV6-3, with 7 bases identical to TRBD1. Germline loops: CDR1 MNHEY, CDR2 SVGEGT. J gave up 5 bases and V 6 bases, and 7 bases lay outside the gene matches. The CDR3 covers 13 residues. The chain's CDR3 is CASRQQGRDEQYV. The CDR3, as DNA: TGTGCCAGCAGACAACAGGGGCGCGACGAGCAGTACGTC.

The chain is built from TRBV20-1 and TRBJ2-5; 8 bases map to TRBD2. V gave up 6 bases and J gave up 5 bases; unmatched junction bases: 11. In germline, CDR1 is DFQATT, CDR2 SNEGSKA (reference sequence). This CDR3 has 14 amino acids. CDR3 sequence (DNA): TGCAGTGCGGGACGGGGGGGCCTATGGGAGACCCAGTACTTC. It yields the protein CSAGRGGLWETQYF.

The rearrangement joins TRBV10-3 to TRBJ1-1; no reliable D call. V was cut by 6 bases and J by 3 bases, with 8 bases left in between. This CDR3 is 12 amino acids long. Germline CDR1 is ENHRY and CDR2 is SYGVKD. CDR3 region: CAIRDGDTEAFF. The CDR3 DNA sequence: TGTGCCATCAGAGACGGGGACACTGAAGCTTTCTTT.

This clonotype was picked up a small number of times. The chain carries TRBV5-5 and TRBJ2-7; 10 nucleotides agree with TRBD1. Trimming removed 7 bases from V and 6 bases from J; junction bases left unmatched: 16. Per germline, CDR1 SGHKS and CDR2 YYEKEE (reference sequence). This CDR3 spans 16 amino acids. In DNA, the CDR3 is TGTGCCAGCGGCCGGATGATGACAGGGGGCTATTCCGAGCAGTACGTC. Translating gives CASGRMMTGGYSEQYV.

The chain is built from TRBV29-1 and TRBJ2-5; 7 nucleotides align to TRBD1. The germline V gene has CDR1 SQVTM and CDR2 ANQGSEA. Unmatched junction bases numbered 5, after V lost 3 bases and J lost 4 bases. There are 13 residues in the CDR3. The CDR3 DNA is TGCAGCGTTGAGAAGGGGGCAGGAGAGACCCAGTACTTC. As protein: CSVEKGAGETQYF. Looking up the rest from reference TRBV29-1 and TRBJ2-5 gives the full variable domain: SAVISQKPSRDICQRGTSLTIQCQVDSQVTMMFWYRQQPGQSLTLIATANQGSEATYESGFVIDKFPISRPNLTFSTLTVSNMSPEDSSIYLCSVEKGAGETQYFGPGTRLLVL.

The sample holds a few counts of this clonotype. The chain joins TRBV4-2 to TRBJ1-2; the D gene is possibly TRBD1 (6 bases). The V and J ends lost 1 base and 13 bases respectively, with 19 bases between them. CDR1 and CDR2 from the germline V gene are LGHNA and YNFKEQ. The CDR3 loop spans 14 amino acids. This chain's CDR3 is CASSQVPRGSSSTF. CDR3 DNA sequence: TGTGCCAGCAGCCAAGTACCCAGGGGCAGTTCGTCCACCTTC.

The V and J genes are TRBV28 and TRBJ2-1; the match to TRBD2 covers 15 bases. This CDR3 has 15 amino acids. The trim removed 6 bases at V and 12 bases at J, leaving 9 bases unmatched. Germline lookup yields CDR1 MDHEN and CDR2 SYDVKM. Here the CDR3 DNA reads TGTGCCAGCAGCACCGGGACTAGCGGGGGGCGCCGGCAGTTCTTC. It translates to CASSTGTSGGRRQFF.

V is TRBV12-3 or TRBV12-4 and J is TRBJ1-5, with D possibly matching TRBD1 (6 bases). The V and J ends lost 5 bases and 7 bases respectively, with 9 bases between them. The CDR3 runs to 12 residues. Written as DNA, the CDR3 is TGTGCCAGCAGTCCAGGGGTACAGCCCCAGCATTTT. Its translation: CASSPGVQPQHF.

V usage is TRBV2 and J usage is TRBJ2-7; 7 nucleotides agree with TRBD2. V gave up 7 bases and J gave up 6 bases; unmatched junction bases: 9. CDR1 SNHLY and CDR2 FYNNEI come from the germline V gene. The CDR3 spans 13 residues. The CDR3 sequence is CASTGGEVGEQYF. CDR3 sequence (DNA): TGTGCCAGCACGGGGGGTGAGGTGGGCGAGCAGTACTTC.

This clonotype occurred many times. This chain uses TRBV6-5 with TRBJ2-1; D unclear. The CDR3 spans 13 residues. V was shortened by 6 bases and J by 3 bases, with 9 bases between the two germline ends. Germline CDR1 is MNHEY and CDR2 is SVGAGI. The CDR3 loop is CASRDQSYNEQFF. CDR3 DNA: TGTGCCAGCAGGGATCAGAGCTACAATGAGCAGTTCTTC.

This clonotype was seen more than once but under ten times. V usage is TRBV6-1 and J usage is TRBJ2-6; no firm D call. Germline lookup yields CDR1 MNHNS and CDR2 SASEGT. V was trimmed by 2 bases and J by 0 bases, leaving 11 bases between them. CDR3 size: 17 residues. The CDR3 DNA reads TGTGCCAGCAGTGAACAGGACCTCCGCTCTGGGGCCAACGTCCTGACTTTC. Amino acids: CASSEQDLRSGANVLTF.

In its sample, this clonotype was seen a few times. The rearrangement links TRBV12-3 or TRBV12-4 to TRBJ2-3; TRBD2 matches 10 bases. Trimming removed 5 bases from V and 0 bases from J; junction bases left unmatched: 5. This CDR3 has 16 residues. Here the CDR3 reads CASSTQLAGSTDTQYF. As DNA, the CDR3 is TGTGCCAGCAGTACCCAACTAGCGGGGAGCACAGATACGCAGTATTTT.

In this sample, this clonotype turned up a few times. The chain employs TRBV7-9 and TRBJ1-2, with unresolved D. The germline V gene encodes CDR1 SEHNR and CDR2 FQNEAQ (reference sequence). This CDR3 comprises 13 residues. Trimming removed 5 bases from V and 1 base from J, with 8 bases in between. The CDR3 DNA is TGTGCCAGCAGCCCGACCATTAACTATGGCTACACCTTC. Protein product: CASSPTINYGYTF.